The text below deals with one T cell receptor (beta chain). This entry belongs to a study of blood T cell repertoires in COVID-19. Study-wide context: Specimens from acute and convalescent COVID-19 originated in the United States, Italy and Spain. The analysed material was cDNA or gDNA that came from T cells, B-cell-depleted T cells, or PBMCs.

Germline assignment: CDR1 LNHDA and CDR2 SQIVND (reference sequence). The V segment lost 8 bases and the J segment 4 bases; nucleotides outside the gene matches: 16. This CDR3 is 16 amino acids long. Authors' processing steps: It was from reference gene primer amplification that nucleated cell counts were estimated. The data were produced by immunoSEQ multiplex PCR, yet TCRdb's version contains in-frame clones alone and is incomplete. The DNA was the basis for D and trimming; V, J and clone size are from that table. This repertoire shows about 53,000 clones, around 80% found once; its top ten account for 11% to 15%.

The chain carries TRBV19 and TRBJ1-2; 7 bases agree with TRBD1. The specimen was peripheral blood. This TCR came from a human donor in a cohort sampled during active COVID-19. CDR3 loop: CASGRVLTGSSYGYTF. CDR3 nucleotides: TGTGCCAGTGGGCGAGTCCTGACAGGGTCCTCCTATGGCTACACCTTC.